Listed below are T cell receptor beta chains from one sample, sequenced in a study of T cells in localized non-small cell lung cancer. TCRdb keeps only in-frame clones here, not all; method: immunoSEQ multiplex PCR. The table shows about 52,000 clones, with around 90% occurring only once. The specimen was PBMCs, collected before any cancer treatment. The receptor source for this set is a female donor with stage II lung adenocarcinoma. The CDR3 runs from the conserved cysteine through the conserved F or W. A D gene is named only where the DNA matches it firmly. Only part of the rows carry a size: once, few, many, or a class if the clone is expanded.

j_gene | v_gene | abundance | d_gene | CDR3nt | CDR3aa
TRBJ1-5 | TRBV7-6 | . | . | TGTGCCAGCAGCTTCGATGCGAATCAGCCCCAGCATTTT | CASSFDANQPQHF
TRBJ1-1 | TRBV14 | . | . | TGTGCCAGCAGCCAAGCCGGGCCATCCGGGGCTTTCTTT | CASSQAGPSGAFF
TRBJ2-1 | TRBV7-9 | once | . | TGTGCCAGCAGCAGGCCCGGAGTCTACAATGAGCAGTTCTTC | CASSRPGVYNEQFF
TRBJ2-7 | TRBV5-4 | . | . | TGTGCCAGCAGCACAGACCGGACGGTACTTTCCTACGAGCAGTACTTC | CASSTDRTVLSYEQYF
TRBJ2-7 | TRBV5-1 | . | . | TGCGCCAGCAGCTTGGTACCTGTCGACTACGAGCAGTACTTC | CASSLVPVDYEQYF
TRBJ1-5 | TRBV6-1 | . | . | TGTGCCAGCAGTGAAGAATTTGGGCTGTCCAATCAGCCCCAGCATTTT | CASSEEFGLSNQPQHF
TRBJ1-3 | TRBV27 | . | TRBD1 | TGTGCCAGCAGTTTATCCCCGCACAGGGGGCTCGGTGGAAACACCATATATTTT | CASSLSPHRGLGGNTIYF
TRBJ1-5 | TRBV7-9 | . | . | TGTGCCAGCAGCTTCAACGGGCCCCAGCATTTT | CASSFNGPQHF
TRBJ1-5 | TRBV19 | . | . | TGTGCCAGTAGTCCCCGGGGGGGAGAGGGGTCTAATCAGCCCCAGCATTTT | CASSPRGGEGSNQPQHF
TRBJ1-5 | TRBV7-2 | . | TRBD1 | TGTGCCAGCAGCTCCGGACAGGGGATTTACAATCAGCCCCAGCATTTT | CASSSGQGIYNQPQHF
TRBJ2-1 | TRBV5-1 | few | TRBD2 | TGCGCCAGCAGCAAGACTAGCGGGGGGCAGGGAGAGCAGTTCTTC | CASSKTSGGQGEQFF
TRBJ2-3 | TRBV15 | . | . | TGTGCCACCAGCGCCGGACAGTTCACAGATACGCAGTATTTT | CATSAGQFTDTQYF
TRBJ1-1 | TRBV6-6 | . | TRBD1 | TGTGCCAACAGAGGGGGCGCGAACACTGAAGCTTTCTTT | CANRGGANTEAFF
TRBJ2-5 | TRBV6-5 | . | . | TGTGCCAGCAGTTACAGTTCGGGCCGGCTTGAGACCCAGTACTTC | CASSYSSGRLETQYF
TRBJ1-4 | TRBV6-5 | . | . | TGTGCCAGCAGTTACGGCGGGGCAACTAATGAAAAACTGTTTTTT | CASSYGGATNEKLFF
TRBJ1-3 | TRBV19 | . | TRBD1 | TGTGCCAGTAGCGGATTCGGGACAGGGTCGGGAAACACCATATATTTT | CASSGFGTGSGNTIYF
TRBJ1-1 | TRBV5-1 | few | . | TGCGCCAGCAGCTTGATGGTGAACACTGAAGCTTTCTTT | CASSLMVNTEAFF
TRBJ1-3 | TRBV6-6 | . | . | TGTGCCAGCAGTTTCAGGGAACCCTCTGGAAACACCATATATTTT | CASSFREPSGNTIYF
TRBJ1-3 | TRBV4-1 | . | TRBD1 | TGCGCCAGCAGCCAAGTGCAGGGGGGCGACTCTGGAAACACCATATATTTT | CASSQVQGGDSGNTIYF
TRBJ1-5 | TRBV2 | once | . | TGTGCCAGCAGTGATATGGCAGGAAATCAGCCCCAGCATTTT | CASSDMAGNQPQHF
TRBJ2-7 | TRBV7-8 | . | . | TGTGCCAGCAGCTCAGACTACATCAGGGACTACGAGCAGTACTTC | CASSSDYIRDYEQYF
TRBJ2-2 | TRBV7-6 | medium-sized | . | TGTGCCAGCAGCCCCGACCTAGCCGGGGAGCTGTTTTTT | CASSPDLAGELFF
TRBJ1-1 | TRBV6-5 | . | . | TGTGCCAGCAGCCCAGACAGATTACCTAACACTGAAGCTTTCTTT | CASSPDRLPNTEAFF
TRBJ1-5 | TRBV19 | . | TRBD1 | TGTGCCAGTAGCCGGGACAGGGATAATCAGCCCCAGCATTTT | CASSRDRDNQPQHF
TRBJ2-7 | TRBV4-1 | . | TRBD1 | TGCGCCAGCAGCCGAGGGGGCCCCTACGAGCAGTACTTC | CASSRGGPYEQYF
TRBJ2-7 | TRBV4-2 | few | TRBD2 | TGTGCCAGCAGCCAAGAGGCGGGGGGGCGACACGAGCAGTACTTC | CASSQEAGGRHEQYF